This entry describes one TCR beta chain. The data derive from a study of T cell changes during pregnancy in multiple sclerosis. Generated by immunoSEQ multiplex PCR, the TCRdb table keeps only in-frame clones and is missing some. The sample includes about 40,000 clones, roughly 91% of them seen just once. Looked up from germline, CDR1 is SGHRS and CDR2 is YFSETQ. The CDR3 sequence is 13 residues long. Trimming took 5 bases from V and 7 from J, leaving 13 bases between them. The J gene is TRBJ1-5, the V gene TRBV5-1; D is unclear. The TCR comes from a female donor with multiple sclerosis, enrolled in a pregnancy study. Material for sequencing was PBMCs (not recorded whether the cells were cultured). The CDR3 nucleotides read TGCGCCAGCAGTGACACTATTGGACAGCCCCAGCATTTT. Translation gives CASSDTIGQPQHF.